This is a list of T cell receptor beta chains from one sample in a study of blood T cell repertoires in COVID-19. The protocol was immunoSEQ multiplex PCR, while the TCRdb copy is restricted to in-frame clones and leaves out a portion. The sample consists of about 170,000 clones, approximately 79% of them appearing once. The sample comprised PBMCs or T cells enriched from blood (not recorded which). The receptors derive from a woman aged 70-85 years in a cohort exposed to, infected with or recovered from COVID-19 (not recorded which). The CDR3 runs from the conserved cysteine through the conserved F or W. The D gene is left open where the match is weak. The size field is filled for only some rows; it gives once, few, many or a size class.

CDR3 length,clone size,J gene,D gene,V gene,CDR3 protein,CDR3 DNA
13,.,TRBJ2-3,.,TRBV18,CASSPTTADTQYF,TGTGCCAGCTCACCTACCACGGCAGATACGCAGTATTTT
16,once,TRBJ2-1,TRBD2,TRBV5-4,CASSQGTSGRVGEQFF,TGTGCCAGCAGCCAAGGGACTAGCGGGAGAGTAGGGGAGCAGTTCTTC
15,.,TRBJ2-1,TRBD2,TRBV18,CASSQTSGGYNEQFF,TGTGCCAGCTCACAGACTAGCGGAGGTTACAATGAGCAGTTCTTC
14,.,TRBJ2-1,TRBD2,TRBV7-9,CASGLAGGTNEQFF,TGTGCCAGCGGCCTAGCGGGAGGGACCAATGAGCAGTTCTTC
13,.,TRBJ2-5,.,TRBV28,CAPRPRGGETQYF,TGTGCCCCCCGGCCCCGAGGGGGAGAGACCCAGTACTTC
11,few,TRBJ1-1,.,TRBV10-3,CAAQGVTEAFF,TGTGCCGCCCAGGGTGTCACTGAAGCTTTCTTT
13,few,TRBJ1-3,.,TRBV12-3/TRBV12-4,CASRQSTGNTIYF,TGTGCCAGCAGGCAGTCGACTGGAAACACCATATATTTT
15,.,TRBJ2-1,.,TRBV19,CASSPRGAGVLEQFF,TGTGCCAGTAGTCCCCGGGGGGCGGGAGTATTAGAGCAGTTCTTC
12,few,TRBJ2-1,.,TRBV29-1,CSVDSSYNEQFF,TGCAGCGTTGACAGCTCCTACAATGAGCAGTTCTTC
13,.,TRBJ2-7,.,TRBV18,CASSPRGGYEQYF,TGTGCCAGCTCACCAAGGGGCGGCTACGAGCAGTACTTC
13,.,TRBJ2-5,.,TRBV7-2,CASSFSRQETQYF,TGTGCCAGCAGCTTTTCCCGTCAAGAGACCCAGTACTTC
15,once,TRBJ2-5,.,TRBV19,CASSWGAGFGETQYF,TGTGCCAGTAGTTGGGGAGCAGGCTTTGGCGAGACCCAGTACTTC
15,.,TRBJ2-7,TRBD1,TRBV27,CASSPSGTDAYEQYF,TGTGCCAGCAGTCCCTCGGGGACAGACGCCTACGAGCAGTACTTC
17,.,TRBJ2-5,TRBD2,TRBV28,CASKWPSGRGSGETQYF,TGTGCCAGCAAATGGCCTAGCGGGAGAGGGTCAGGAGAGACCCAGTACTTC
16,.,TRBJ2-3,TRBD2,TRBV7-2,CASSSALGLAEDTQYF,TGTGCCAGCAGCTCCGCGTTGGGACTAGCGGAAGATACGCAGTATTTT
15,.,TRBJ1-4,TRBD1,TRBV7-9,CASSLNLGTAQEFFF,TGTGCCAGCAGCTTAAATTTGGGGACAGCCCAAGAATTCTTTTTT
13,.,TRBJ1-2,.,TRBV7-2,CASSLGAGYGYTF,TGTGCCAGCAGCTTAGGGGCAGGATATGGCTACACCTTC
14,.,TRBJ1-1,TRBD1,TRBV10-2,CASSFLGQGEEAFF,TGCGCCAGCAGTTTCCTGGGACAGGGGGAGGAAGCTTTCTTT
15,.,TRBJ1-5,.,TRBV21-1,CASGPGPVGNQPQHF,TGTGCCAGCGGTCCAGGGCCCGTGGGCAATCAGCCCCAGCATTTT
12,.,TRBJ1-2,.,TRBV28,CASRRRPHGYTF,TGTGCCAGCAGGCGGAGGCCCCATGGCTACACCTTC
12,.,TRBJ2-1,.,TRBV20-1,CSAGGRAGEQFF,TGCAGTGCTGGTGGTAGGGCGGGGGAGCAGTTCTTC
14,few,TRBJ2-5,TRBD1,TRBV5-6,CASSQGQGQETQYF,TGTGCCAGCAGCCAGGGACAGGGTCAAGAGACCCAGTACTTC
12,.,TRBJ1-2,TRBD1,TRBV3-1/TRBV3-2,CASSRQGRGYTF,TGTGCCAGCAGCCGACAGGGCCGGGGCTACACCTTC
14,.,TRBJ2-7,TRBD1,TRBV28,CASSGQVRLYEQYF,TGTGCCAGCAGCGGACAGGTCAGACTGTACGAGCAGTACTTC
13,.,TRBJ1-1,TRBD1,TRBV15,CATTQGAQTEAFF,TGTGCCACCACGCAGGGGGCGCAAACTGAAGCTTTCTTT
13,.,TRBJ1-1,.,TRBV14,CASSGHSYTEAFF,TGTGCCAGCAGTGGACACTCTTACACTGAAGCTTTCTTT
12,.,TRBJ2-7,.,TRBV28,CASSQGGFEQYF,TGTGCCAGCAGTCAGGGGGGTTTCGAGCAGTACTTC
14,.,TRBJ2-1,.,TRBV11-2,CASSFLESYNEQFF,TGTGCCAGCAGTTTTTTAGAATCCTACAATGAGCAGTTCTTC
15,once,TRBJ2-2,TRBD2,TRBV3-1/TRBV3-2,CASSLLAENTGELFF,TGTGCCAGCAGCCTACTAGCGGAGAACACCGGGGAGCTGTTTTTT
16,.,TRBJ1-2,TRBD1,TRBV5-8,CASSFRDRSTNYGYTF,TGTGCCAGCAGCTTCCGGGACAGAAGTACTAACTATGGCTACACCTTC
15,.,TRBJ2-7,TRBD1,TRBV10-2,CASNYRTGGSYEQYF,TGCGCCAGCAATTACAGAACAGGGGGTTCCTACGAGCAGTACTTC
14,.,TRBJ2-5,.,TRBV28,CASSPGQSEETQYF,TGTGCCAGCAGCCCCGGACAGTCGGAAGAGACCCAGTACTTC
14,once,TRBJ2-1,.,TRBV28,CASKLRSSYNEQFF,TGTGCCAGCAAATTGAGGAGCTCCTACAATGAGCAGTTCTTC
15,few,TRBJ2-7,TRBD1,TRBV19,CASRETGTGAYEQYF,TGTGCCAGTAGGGAAACCGGGACAGGGGCTTACGAGCAGTACTTC
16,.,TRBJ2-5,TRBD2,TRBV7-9,CASSPVAGGAKETQYF,TGTGCCAGCAGCCCGGTAGCGGGAGGGGCAAAAGAGACCCAGTACTTC
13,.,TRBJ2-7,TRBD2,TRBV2,CASGREGRSEQYF,TGTGCCAGTGGGCGGGAGGGCCGGAGCGAGCAGTACTTC
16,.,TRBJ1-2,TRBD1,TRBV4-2,CASSQEWTGQNYGYTF,TGTGCCAGCAGCCAAGAATGGACAGGGCAGAACTATGGCTACACCTTC
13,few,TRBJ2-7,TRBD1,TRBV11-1,CASSRDSLYEQYF,TGTGCCAGCAGCCGGGACAGCCTCTACGAGCAGTACTTC
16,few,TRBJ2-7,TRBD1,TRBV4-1,CASSQASGTGAYEQYF,TGCGCCAGCAGCCAAGCATCCGGGACAGGGGCCTACGAGCAGTACTTC
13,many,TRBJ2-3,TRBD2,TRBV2,CASTGRRTDTQYF,TGTGCCAGCACCGGGAGGAGAACAGATACGCAGTATTTT
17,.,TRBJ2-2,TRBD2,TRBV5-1,CASSLGAGDPRAGELFF,TGCGCCAGCAGCCTGGGAGCGGGAGATCCACGGGCGGGGGAGCTGTTTTTT
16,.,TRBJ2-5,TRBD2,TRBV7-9,CASSSTSGGPQETQYF,TGTGCCAGCAGCTCGACTAGCGGGGGCCCCCAAGAGACCCAGTACTTC
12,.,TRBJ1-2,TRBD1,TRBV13,CASRDRGKGYTF,TGTGCCAGCAGAGACAGGGGGAAAGGCTACACCTTC
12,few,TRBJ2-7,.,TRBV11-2,CASSATGFAQYF,TGTGCCAGCAGCGCAACAGGGTTTGCTCAGTACTTC
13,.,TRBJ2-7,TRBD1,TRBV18,CASSPTGVGEQYF,TGTGCCAGCTCACCGACAGGGGTAGGGGAGCAGTACTTC
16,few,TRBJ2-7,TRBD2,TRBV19,CATSRHGTTKIYEQYF,TGTGCCACCAGTCGACACGGGACTACAAAAATTTACGAGCAGTACTTC
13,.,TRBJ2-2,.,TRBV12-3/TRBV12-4,CASSFSDTGELFF,TGTGCCAGCAGTTTTTCAGACACCGGGGAGCTGTTTTTT
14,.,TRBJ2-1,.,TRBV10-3,CAIRPTLMDNEQFF,TGTGCCATCAGGCCGACTCTAATGGACAATGAGCAGTTCTTC
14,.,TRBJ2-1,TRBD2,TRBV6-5,CASSNEGGRDEQFF,TGTGCCAGCAGTAACGAGGGAGGGCGGGATGAGCAGTTCTTC
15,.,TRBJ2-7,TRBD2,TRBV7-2,CASSLVASGAGEQYF,TGTGCCAGCAGCTTAGTAGCTAGCGGGGCGGGGGAGCAGTACTTC
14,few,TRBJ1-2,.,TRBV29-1,CSVEGRAINYGYTF,TGCAGCGTTGAAGGGCGGGCAATCAACTATGGCTACACCTTC
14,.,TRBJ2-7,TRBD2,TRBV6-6,CASSSMGGFSEQYF,TGTGCCAGCAGCTCAATGGGGGGGTTTAGCGAGCAGTACTTC
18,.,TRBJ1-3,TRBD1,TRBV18,CASSPGTVITRSGNTIYF,TGTGCCAGCTCACCCGGGACAGTGATCACCCGCTCTGGAAACACCATATATTTT
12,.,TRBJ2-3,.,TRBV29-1,CSVNSGTDTQYF,TGCAGCGTTAATAGTGGCACAGATACGCAGTATTTT
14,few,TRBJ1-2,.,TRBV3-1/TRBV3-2,CASSQVGGIYGYTF,TGTGCCAGCAGCCAAGTAGGGGGTATCTATGGCTACACCTTC
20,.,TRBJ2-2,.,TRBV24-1,CATSRSPGLKGAGDTGELFF,TGTGCCACCTCCCGCTCCCCGGGACTGAAAGGAGCCGGGGACACCGGGGAGCTGTTTTTT
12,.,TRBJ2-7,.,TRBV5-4,CASSLETYEQYF,TGTGCCAGCAGCTTGGAGACTTACGAGCAGTACTTC